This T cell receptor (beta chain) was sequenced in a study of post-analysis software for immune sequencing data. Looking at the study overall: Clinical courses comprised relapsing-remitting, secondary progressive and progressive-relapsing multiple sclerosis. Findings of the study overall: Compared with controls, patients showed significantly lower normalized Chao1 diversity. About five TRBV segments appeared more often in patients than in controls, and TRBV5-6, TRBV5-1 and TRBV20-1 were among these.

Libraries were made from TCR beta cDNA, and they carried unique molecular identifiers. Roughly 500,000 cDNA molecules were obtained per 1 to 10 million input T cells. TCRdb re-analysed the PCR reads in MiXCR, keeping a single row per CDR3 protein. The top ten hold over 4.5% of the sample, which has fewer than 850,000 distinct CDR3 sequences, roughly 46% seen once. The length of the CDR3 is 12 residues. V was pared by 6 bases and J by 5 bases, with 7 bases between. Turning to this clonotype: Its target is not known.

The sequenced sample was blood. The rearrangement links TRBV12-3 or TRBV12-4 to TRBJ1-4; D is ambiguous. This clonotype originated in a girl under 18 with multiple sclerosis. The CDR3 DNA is TGTGCCAGCAGCATCTTGAATGAAAAACTGTTTTTT. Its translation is CASSILNEKLFF.